Below are 27 T cell receptor beta chains sequenced from a single sample in a study of OX40 agonist ivuxolimab in advanced cancers. Profiling relied on immunoSEQ multiplex PCR, and the TCRdb table lists in-frame clones only, not all of them. The sample carries 90,000 or so clones, 91% recorded once. Sequenced here: CD4+ or CD8+ T cells sorted from blood, sampled in a trial of the OX40 agonist ivuxolimab. These receptors came from an adult with an advanced solid tumor such as melanoma, head and neck, liver or kidney cancer.

V gene TRBV19 combines with J gene TRBJ1-1; D gene unclear. V was pared by 3 bases and J by 4 bases, with 12 bases between. Germline V gene lookup returns CDR1 LNHDA and CDR2 SQIVND (reference sequence). The CDR3 length is 14 residues. This chain's CDR3 is CASSITWGATEAFF. CDR3 coding DNA: TGTGCCAGTAGTATTACGTGGGGAGCCACTGAAGCTTTCTTT.

The chain has TRBV5-1 and TRBJ2-3, with D possibly TRBD1 on 6 matching bases. The germline V gene encodes CDR1 SGHRS and CDR2 YFSETQ. CDR3 length: 15 residues. V shed 7 bases and J shed 4 bases, with 19 bases lying between them. The CDR3 DNA sequence: TGCGCCAGCCGCGAGATACAGGGTCGGGCAGATACGCAGTATTTT. Its protein is CASREIQGRADTQYF.

This chain connects TRBV7-2 to TRBJ1-1; 7 nucleotides agree with TRBD1. Trimming removed 6 bases from V and 4 bases from J; junction bases left unmatched: 8. The CDR3 is made up of 14 amino acids. CDR1 is SGHTA and CDR2 is FQGNSA in the germline V gene. The CDR3 here is CASRPQGSGTEAFF. The CDR3 DNA reads TGTGCCAGCAGACCACAGGGGTCGGGCACTGAAGCTTTCTTT.

This clone showed up just once. This chain uses TRBV5-1 with TRBJ2-5; TRBD1 aligns across 9 bases. This CDR3 comprises 14 residues. The germline V gene has CDR1 SGHRS and CDR2 YFSETQ. The ends lost 4 bases at V and 4 bases at J; junction bases unmatched: 5. The CDR3 region is CASSPGTGSETQYF. The CDR3 nucleotides read TGCGCCAGCAGCCCGGGGACAGGGTCAGAGACCCAGTACTTC.

The rearrangement links TRBV28 to TRBJ1-5; D perhaps matches TRBD1 (6 bases). Trimming took 4 bases from V and 1 from J, leaving 14 bases between them. The CDR3 extends over 16 amino acids. Germline values: CDR1 MDHEN, CDR2 SYDVKM. As DNA, the CDR3 is TGTGCCAGCAGTTCACCTAGGACAGCCAGCAATCAGCCCCAGCATTTT. It yields the protein CASSSPRTASNQPQHF.

A remark on this clone: The sample contains more than one DNA sequence encoding this CDR3. The rearrangement links TRBV18 to TRBJ1-1; D ambiguous. Looked up from germline, CDR1 is KGHSH and CDR2 is LQKENI. The CDR3 loop spans 13 amino acids. V gave up 3 bases and J gave up 0 bases, with 5 bases separating them. In DNA, the CDR3 is TGTGCCAGCTCACCTGCAGTGAACACTGAAGCTTTCTTT. Protein sequence: CASSPAVNTEAFF.

The chain is built from TRBV28 and TRBJ1-1; D remains unclear. V was cut by 8 bases and J by 7 bases, with 8 bases left in between. This CDR3 region has 10 residues. CDR1 and CDR2 from the germline V gene are MDHEN and SYDVKM. The CDR3, as DNA: TGTGCCAGCGAACGGGGTGAAGCTTTCTTT. This translates into CASERGEAFF.

Comment on this clone: The sample has other DNA sequences that encode this CDR3 too. The CDR3 DNA follows: TGTGCCAGCAGCTTGGGACCTTCGGGCTACACCTTC. This sequence encodes CASSLGPSGYTF. The chain employs TRBV5-6 and TRBJ1-2, with no clear D. CDR3 length: 12 amino acids. Germline CDR1 reads SGHDT; CDR2 reads YYEEEE. Between the trimmed V and J ends, which lost 0 bases and 8 bases, there was a span of 8 bases.

The chain combines TRBV5-1 with TRBJ2-2; D is unresolved. Trimming shortened V by 4 bases and J by 6 bases, and 10 bases separated the two germline ends. Per germline, CDR1 SGHRS and CDR2 YFSETQ. The CDR3 has 13 amino acids. CDR3 sequence (DNA): TGCGCCAGCAGCCTAAACGATGCCGGGGAGCTGTTTTTT. Protein sequence: CASSLNDAGELFF.

The genes are TRBV6-1 and TRBJ2-7; D is possibly TRBD1 (5 bases). Trimming took off 6 bases at V and 10 bases at J, with 13 bases between the two ends. Germline CDR1 reads MNHNS; CDR2 reads SASEGT. CDR3 size: 11 residues. In DNA form, the CDR3 reads TGTGCCAGCAGGAGACAGAACCTTCAGTACTTC. Encoded protein: CASRRQNLQYF.

This chain joins TRBV19 and TRBJ2-5; weak D call: TRBD1 (6 bases). Germline V lookup: CDR1 LNHDA, CDR2 SQIVND (reference sequence). V was shortened by 4 bases and J by 10 bases, with 19 bases between the two germline ends. The CDR3 is 14 amino acids. The CDR3 DNA reads as TGTGCCAGTAGTACCCAACAGGGCCGGGTGATCCAGTACTTC. This codes for CASSTQQGRVIQYF.

The chain recombines TRBV10-1 with TRBJ2-7; 10 nucleotides agree with TRBD2. Trimming cost V 4 bases and J 3 bases; bases outside gene matches: 6. CDR3 length: 15 amino acids. CDR1 is WNHNN and CDR2 is SYGVQD in the germline V gene (reference sequence). CDR3 coding DNA: TGCGCCAGCAGTGGGACTAGCGGATCCTACTACGAGCAGTACTTC. Residues: CASSGTSGSYYEQYF.

The chain is built from TRBV5-1 and TRBJ2-3; 7 bases are shared with TRBD2. Germline CDR1 is SGHRS and CDR2 is YFSETQ. The CDR3 length is 16 residues. V gave up 0 bases and J gave up 5 bases; unmatched junction bases: 9. CDR3 loop: CASSLGTSSRGDTQYF. CDR3 coding DNA: TGCGCCAGCAGCTTGGGGACTAGTTCCCGGGGAGATACGCAGTATTTT. Combining the CDR3 with reference TRBV5-1 and TRBJ2-3 gives the whole variable domain KAGVTQTPRYLIKTRGQQVTLSCSPISGHRSVSWYQQTPGQGLQFLFEYFSETQRNKGNFPGRFSGRQFSNSRSEMNVSTLELGDSALYLCASSLGTSSRGDTQYFGPGTRLTVL.

This sequence joins TRBV5-1 and TRBJ2-6, with 10 bases fitting TRBD1. Germline CDR1 SGHRS, CDR2 YFSETQ. After removal of 4 bases from V and 1 base from J, the junction contained 8 bases not matched to a gene. This CDR3 region has 18 residues. The CDR3 spells CASSVGQGTRSGANVLTF. DNA of the CDR3: TGCGCCAGCAGCGTGGGACAGGGGACCCGATCTGGGGCCAACGTCCTGACTTTC.

The CDR3 loop reads CASRDRTGGYHSPLHF. The DNA for the CDR3 is TGTGCCAGCAGGGACAGGACAGGGGGTTATCATTCACCCCTCCACTTT. The V and J genes are TRBV2 and TRBJ1-6, with 10 bases lining up with TRBD1. Unmatched junction bases numbered 10, after V lost 6 bases and J lost 8 bases. This CDR3 spans 16 amino acids. Germline CDR1 SNHLY, CDR2 FYNNEI.

This clone appeared a single time. The chain uses TRBV7-2 and TRBJ2-1, with TRBD2 matching 10 bases. Germline CDR1 and CDR2: SGHTA and FQGNSA. Trimming at V came to 4 bases and at J to 9 bases, leaving 9 bases not matched to a gene. The CDR3 totals 15 residues. In DNA form, the CDR3 reads TGTGCCAGCAGCTCCCAAGCGGGAGGGCCTAGTGAGCAGTTCTTC. Translation: CASSSQAGGPSEQFF.

This sequence joins TRBV7-9 and TRBJ2-7, with 7 positions matching TRBD2. With 6 bases clipped from V and 3 bases from J, the junction kept 8 bases outside the gene matches. Germline assignment: CDR1 SEHNR and CDR2 FQNEAQ (reference sequence). This CDR3 region has 14 residues. CDR3: CASRSTGGGYEQYF. The CDR3 coding sequence is TGTGCCAGCAGGAGTACGGGAGGAGGCTACGAGCAGTACTTC.

This chain uses TRBV7-9 with TRBJ2-1, with D unclear. CDR3 length equals 14 residues. V was shortened by 5 bases and J by 2 bases, with 10 bases between the two germline ends. CDR1 and CDR2 from the germline V gene are SEHNR and FQNEAQ (reference sequence). CDR3 amino acids: CASSLSGAYNEQFF. DNA of the CDR3: TGTGCCAGCAGCCTCAGTGGCGCCTACAATGAGCAGTTCTTC.

In DNA, the CDR3 is TGTGCCAGCTCACTTACAGGGGAACGAAACACCATATATTTT. Residues: CASSLTGERNTIYF. V gene TRBV18 combines with J gene TRBJ1-3; 7 nucleotides match TRBD1. The CDR3 is 14 residues long. V was pared by 4 bases and J by 5 bases, with 5 bases of the junction left unmatched. Germline CDR1 is KGHSH and CDR2 is LQKENI. The full variable domain, in which reference TRBV18 and TRBJ1-3 provide the parts outside the CDR3, is NAGVMQNPRHLVRRRGQEARLRCSPMKGHSHVYWYRQLPEEGLKFMVYLQKENIIDESGMPKERFSAEFPKEGPSILRIQQVVRGDSAAYFCASSLTGERNTIYFGEGSWLTVV.

Written as DNA, the CDR3 is TGTGCCTGGAGGCCAAGACAGGGAGGCTATGGCTACACCTTC. As protein: CAWRPRQGGYGYTF. The chain carries TRBV30 and TRBJ1-2, with 7 bases fitting TRBD1. The germline gives CDR1 GTSNPN, CDR2 SVGIG (reference sequence). Unmatched junction bases numbered 8, after V lost 3 bases and J lost 4 bases. CDR3 length: 14 residues.

The chain has TRBV10-3 and TRBJ2-2, with TRBD2 matching over 8 bases. The ends lost 2 bases at V and 4 bases at J; junction bases unmatched: 6. Germline CDR1 and CDR2: ENHRY and SYGVKD. This CDR3 is 16 amino acids long. CDR3 sequence: CAISERSGSGTGELFF. CDR3 coding DNA: TGTGCCATCAGTGAGAGAAGCGGGAGTGGCACCGGGGAGCTGTTTTTT.

This chain joins TRBV28 and TRBJ2-7; 7 bases are a match to TRBD1. Per germline, CDR1 MDHEN and CDR2 SYDVKM. Losses at the gene ends were 8 bases for V and 0 bases for J; bases not matched to a gene: 13. This CDR3 has 16 residues. CDR3 coding DNA: TGTGCCAGCGCCGCTTCTCCGGGACAGAGCTCCTACGAGCAGTACTTC. Residues: CASAASPGQSSYEQYF. The full variable domain, rest sourced from reference TRBV28 and TRBJ2-7, is DVKVTQSSRYLVKRTGEKVFLECVQDMDHENMFWYRQDPGLGLRLIYFSYDVKMKEKGDIPEGYSVSREKKERFSLILESASTNQTSMYLCASAASPGQSSYEQYFGPGTRLTVT.

V usage is TRBV15 and J usage is TRBJ1-1; a weak D match, TRBD1 (6 bases). The ends were cut back, 4 bases at V and 8 bases at J, with 14 bases in the middle. Germline CDR1 LNHNV, CDR2 YYDKDF (reference sequence). This CDR3 has 13 residues. CDR3 nucleotides: TGTGCCACCAGCATCTTTCGGACAGAAGAAGCTTTCTTT. Encoded protein: CATSIFRTEEAFF.

The chain joins TRBV5-1 to TRBJ2-3; no reliable D call. V was trimmed by 1 base and J by 1 base, leaving 13 bases between them. Per germline, CDR1 SGHRS and CDR2 YFSETQ. CDR3 length: 16 amino acids. CDR3 in DNA: TGCGCCAGCAGCTTGAATCCTGGGTTGGGCACAGATACGCAGTATTTT. As protein: CASSLNPGLGTDTQYF. The whole variable domain, filled in from reference TRBV5-1 and TRBJ2-3, reads KAGVTQTPRYLIKTRGQQVTLSCSPISGHRSVSWYQQTPGQGLQFLFEYFSETQRNKGNFPGRFSGRQFSNSRSEMNVSTLELGDSALYLCASSLNPGLGTDTQYFGPGTRLTVL.

This rearrangement joins TRBV30 to TRBJ2-3; tentatively, D is TRBD2 (6 bases). The V end was cut by 3 bases, the J end by 0 bases, with 13 bases between. The CDR3 consists of 15 residues. Germline V lookup: CDR1 GTSNPN, CDR2 SVGIG (reference sequence). The CDR3 DNA reads as TGTGCCTGGAGCCAAGCAGGGACTAGCACAGATACGCAGTATTTT. Its protein is CAWSQAGTSTDTQYF.

CDR3 region: CAWSDSEVGYTF. The CDR3 coding sequence is TGTGCCTGGAGCGACTCCGAAGTGGGCTACACCTTC. V is TRBV30 and J is TRBJ1-2; D remains ambiguous. Germline V gene sequence: CDR1 GTSNPN, CDR2 SVGIG (reference sequence). The CDR3 has 12 residues. The V gene lost 3 bases and the J gene lost 8 bases, with 13 bases spanning the gap.

The J gene is TRBJ2-1, the V gene TRBV30, with 10 bases matching TRBD2. Trimming took 3 bases from V and 9 from J; bases not matched to a gene: 8. Germline CDR1 and CDR2: GTSNPN and SVGIG (reference sequence). CDR3 length equals 14 residues. CDR3 residues: CAWRLAGGSGEQFF. The CDR3 DNA reads TGTGCCTGGAGGTTAGCGGGAGGTAGCGGTGAGCAGTTCTTC.